This entry lists 31 T cell receptor beta chains sequenced from one sample in a study of cytomegalovirus exposure and HLA in healthy donors (TCRdb year 2017). Library generation was performed with the immunoSEQ multiplex PCR assay. The multiplex PCR relied on a mix of 60 forward primers for TCR Vbeta segments and 13 reverse primers for TCR Jbeta segments. Imported from immuneACCESS, the table was reduced by TCRdb to in-frame sequences with V and J called. These copies leave out some clones; in studies compared against another copy, an unresolved V gene accounts for under half, and the cause of the remainder is not known. The sample table records under 200,000 clones; around nine tenths of these occur just once. Together, the top ten hold roughly 2% of the sample. Specimen: PBMCs. These receptors all stem from a woman under 30 in good health and CMV-seronegative.

This rearrangement joins TRBV5-1 to TRBJ1-1, with D hard to call. There are 13 residues in the CDR3. Trimming took 4 bases from V and 1 from J, leaving 8 bases between them. Germline V CDR1 and CDR2: SGHRS, YFSETQ. The DNA for the CDR3 is TGCGCCAGCAGCATGGCCGGGAACACTGAAGCTTTCTTT. It encodes CASSMAGNTEAFF.

This clone was recorded once. V gene TRBV28 combines with J gene TRBJ2-5; 12 positions match TRBD1. Germline V gene sequence: CDR1 MDHEN, CDR2 SYDVKM. V trimming: 10 bases; J trimming: 2 bases; junction bases outside the gene matches: 5. CDR3 length: 14 residues. The chain's CDR3 is CAIGDRGPQETQYF. For the CDR3, the DNA is TGTGCCATCGGGGACAGGGGGCCTCAAGAGACCCAGTACTTC.

The rearrangement joins TRBV5-1 to TRBJ2-1; 10 bases fit TRBD2. This CDR3 is built from 15 residues. Germline CDR1 reads SGHRS; CDR2 reads YFSETQ. After removal of 2 bases from V and 9 bases from J, the junction contained 8 bases not matched to a gene. The CDR3 loop is CASSFSLAGEGEQFF. The CDR3 region has the DNA TGCGCCAGCAGCTTTAGCCTAGCGGGGGAAGGTGAGCAGTTCTTC.

The J gene is TRBJ2-2, the V gene TRBV19; 10 bases line up with TRBD2. CDR1 and CDR2 from the germline V gene are LNHDA and SQIVND (reference sequence). V was pared by 6 bases and J by 6 bases, with 7 bases of the junction left unmatched. CDR3 size: 15 residues. CDR3 in DNA: TGTGCCAGTAGCGTCCTAGCGGGAGTCGCCGGGGAGCTGTTTTTT. Encoded protein: CASSVLAGVAGELFF.

The chain has TRBV7-2 and TRBJ1-2; TRBD1 agrees at 7 bases. The germline gives CDR1 SGHTA, CDR2 FQGNSA. This CDR3 region has 14 residues. V shed 5 bases and J 5 bases; nucleotides not matched to a gene: 8. CDR3 bases: TGTGCCAGCAGCGGGGGGACAGCGGAATATGGCTACACCTTC. Its protein is CASSGGTAEYGYTF.

This chain joins TRBV6-1 and TRBJ1-1, with 7 bases aligning to TRBD1. J was trimmed by 1 base and V by 8 bases; bases with no gene match: 10. Germline CDR1 is MNHNS and CDR2 is SASEGT. The CDR3 is 15 residues long. The CDR3, as DNA: TGTGCCAGCCGACTCCGGGACAGCTGGAACACTGAAGCTTTCTTT. Its protein product is CASRLRDSWNTEAFF.

The gene calls are TRBV2 and TRBJ2-1; D not resolved. V was shortened by 2 bases and J by 2 bases, with 4 bases between the two germline ends. The CDR3 spans 13 residues. Germline CDR1 SNHLY, CDR2 FYNNEI. The CDR3 region is CASSEQAYNEQFF. DNA for the CDR3: TGTGCCAGCAGTGAACAGGCCTACAATGAGCAGTTCTTC.

The genes are TRBV12-5 and TRBJ1-3, with a tentative D call TRBD1 (5 bases). Germline V gene sequence: CDR1 LGHNT, CDR2 FRNRAP. CDR3 length: 15 residues. Trimming pared 3 bases from V and 4 bases from J, leaving 13 bases between. The CDR3 loop reads CASGFRPGSGNTIYF. Written as DNA, the CDR3 is TGTGCTAGTGGTTTCCGTCCAGGGTCCGGAAACACCATATATTTT. Full variable domain (remainder filled in from reference TRBV12-5 and TRBJ1-3): DARVTQTPRHKVTEMGQEVTMRCQPILGHNTVFWYRQTMMQGLELLAYFRNRAPLDDSGMPKDRFSAEMPDATLATLKIQPSEPRDSAVYFCASGFRPGSGNTIYFGEGSWLTVV.

This clone has a single count. The V call is TRBV5-8, the J call TRBJ2-7; 9 bases are a match to TRBD1. From germline, CDR1 is SGHTS and CDR2 YDEGEE. The CDR3 is made up of 14 amino acids. The J segment lost 3 bases and the V segment lost 4 bases, leaving 5 bases of the junction unmatched. In DNA, the CDR3 is TGTGCCAGCAGCACCGACAGGGGGATCTACGAGCAGTACTTC. This gives the protein CASSTDRGIYEQYF. The entire variable domain, with the rest obtained from reference TRBV5-8 and TRBJ2-7, is as follows: EAGVTQSPTHLIKTRGQQATLRCSPISGHTSVYWYQQALGLGLQFLLWYDEGEERNRGNFPPRFSGRQFPNYSSELNVNALELEDSALYLCASSTDRGIYEQYFGPGTRLTVT.

This chain uses TRBV7-6 with TRBJ2-2, with 10 nucleotides matching TRBD2. The germline V gene has CDR1 SGHVS and CDR2 FNYEAQ. CDR3 size: 17 residues. The V gene end was trimmed by 5 bases and the J gene end by 4 bases; junction bases not matched to a gene: 10. CDR3 region: CASSRSGTSDGTGELFF. CDR3 DNA: TGTGCCAGCAGCCGCTCCGGGACTAGCGATGGCACCGGGGAGCTGTTTTTT.

This clone was observed a handful of times. The chain combines TRBV6-6 with TRBJ1-4; D call uncertain. Trimming removed 8 bases at V and 6 bases at J, with 10 bases between. The CDR3 runs to 12 residues. Germline CDR1 and CDR2: MNHNY and SVGAGI (reference sequence). The CDR3 nucleotides are TGTGCCAGCTCCGGGTCTCATGAAAAACTGTTTTTT. It encodes CASSGSHEKLFF.

The chain joins TRBV19 to TRBJ1-5; D is uncertain. V lost 1 base and J 4 bases, leaving 5 bases between the germline ends. CDR3 size: 13 residues. Germline CDR1 LNHDA, CDR2 SQIVND (reference sequence). The CDR3 region has the DNA TGTGCCAGTAGTATAGGAGGAAATCAGCCCCAGCATTTT. Amino acids: CASSIGGNQPQHF.

V gene TRBV5-1 combines with J gene TRBJ1-1; 9 positions agree with TRBD1. The CDR3 consists of 16 residues. Trimming removed 0 bases from V and 11 bases from J; junction bases left unmatched: 14. Germline V gene lookup returns CDR1 SGHRS and CDR2 YFSETQ. The CDR3 DNA follows: TGCGCCAGCAGCTTGGGATTGGGGGGACAGGGTATGAGTGCTTTCTTT. Protein sequence: CASSLGLGGQGMSAFF. Supplemented by reference TRBV5-1 and TRBJ1-1, the full variable domain reads KAGVTQTPRYLIKTRGQQVTLSCSPISGHRSVSWYQQTPGQGLQFLFEYFSETQRNKGNFPGRFSGRQFSNSRSEMNVSTLELGDSALYLCASSLGLGGQGMSAFFGQGTRLTVV.

The chain combines TRBV2 with TRBJ2-7; 10 nucleotides match TRBD1. The CDR3 has 15 amino acids. V was pared by 6 bases and J by 2 bases, with 7 bases of the junction left unmatched. CDR1 is SNHLY and CDR2 is FYNNEI in the germline V gene. The CDR3 DNA reads TGTGCCAGCAGGGAGGGACAGGGGCTTACCTACGAGCAGTACTTC. Amino acid sequence: CASREGQGLTYEQYF.

The chain has TRBV10-3 and TRBJ2-5; 12 bases agree with TRBD2. This CDR3 is built from 14 residues. V shed 8 bases, J shed 6 bases, and the junction held 7 bases outside the gene matches. Looked up from germline, CDR1 is ENHRY and CDR2 is SYGVKD. CDR3 sequence reads: CAILPSGGAKTQYF. The DNA for the CDR3 is TGTGCCATCTTGCCTAGCGGGGGGGCAAAGACCCAGTACTTC.

In this sample, this clone turned up a few times. This chain uses TRBV2 with TRBJ2-7; 10 positions agree with TRBD2. J gave up 3 bases and V 8 bases, and 7 bases lay outside the gene matches. Germline CDR1 is SNHLY and CDR2 is FYNNEI. CDR3 size: 14 residues. The CDR3 coding sequence is TGTGCCAGCGGGGAGCTAGCGGGAGTCTACGAGCAGTACTTC. Its protein is CASGELAGVYEQYF. The entire variable domain, with the rest obtained from reference TRBV2 and TRBJ2-7, is as follows: EPEVTQTPSHQVTQMGQEVILRCVPISNHLYFYWYRQILGQKVEFLVSFYNNEISEKSEIFDDQFSVERPDGSNFTLKIRSTKLEDSAMYFCASGELAGVYEQYFGPGTRLTVT.

The rearrangement uses TRBV30 and TRBJ1-1; D is uncertain. Germline V gene lookup returns CDR1 GTSNPN and CDR2 SVGIG (reference sequence). The CDR3 contains 10 residues. V was pared by 3 bases and J by 10 bases, with 9 bases between. The CDR3 sequence is CAWRRVGAFF. CDR3 nucleotide sequence: TGTGCCTGGAGAAGAGTTGGAGCTTTCTTT.

V gene TRBV12-5 combines with J gene TRBJ1-5; no firm D call. V lost 1 base and J 3 bases, leaving 4 bases between the germline ends. This CDR3 region has 13 residues. Looked up from germline, CDR1 is LGHNT and CDR2 is FRNRAP. CDR3 region: CASGLGVNQPQHF. Here the CDR3 DNA reads TGTGCTAGTGGTTTGGGAGTCAATCAGCCCCAGCATTTT.

The chain recombines TRBV6-6 with TRBJ1-1; the D gene is possibly TRBD1 (6 bases). CDR1 and CDR2 (germline): MNHNY, SVGAGI (reference sequence). This CDR3 is 16 amino acids long. The V and J ends lost 10 bases and 5 bases respectively, with 26 bases between them. CDR3 sequence reads: CAILMGGASASTEAFF. The DNA of the CDR3 is TGTGCCATCCTCATGGGGGGGGCGTCCGCGAGTACTGAAGCTTTCTTT.

This sequence joins TRBV19 and TRBJ2-7, with 8 bases lining up with TRBD1. With V trimmed by 4 bases and J by 1 base, 15 bases remained unmatched. CDR1 is LNHDA, CDR2 SQIVND, per germline (reference sequence). The CDR3 contains 18 residues. CDR3 bases: TGTGCCAGTAGTAGGCGGCGCACCGGACAGGGCGGATCCTACGAGCAGTACTTC. This encodes CASSRRRTGQGGSYEQYF.

The chain has TRBV5-1 and TRBJ2-5; 10 nucleotides line up with TRBD2. The V segment lost 0 bases and the J segment 5 bases; nucleotides outside the gene matches: 7. CDR3 length equals 16 residues. Germline lookup yields CDR1 SGHRS and CDR2 YFSETQ. The CDR3 DNA reads TGCGCCAGCAGCTTGGAGGCTAGCGGGGGCTGGGAGACCCAGTACTTC. It is translated as CASSLEASGGWETQYF.

V is TRBV27 and J is TRBJ2-7; D might be TRBD1 (5 bases). Germline values: CDR1 MNHEY, CDR2 SMNVEV (reference sequence). V was trimmed by 4 bases and J by 7 bases, leaving 14 bases between them. CDR3 size: 13 residues. The CDR3 nucleotides are TGTGCCAGCAGTTCATCCAGGGTGGATGAGCAGTACTTC. It codes for CASSSSRVDEQYF.

The chain carries TRBV5-4 and TRBJ2-5, with a weak D call TRBD2 (5 bases). Trimming pared 9 bases from V and 5 bases from J, leaving 26 bases between. The length of the CDR3 is 16 residues. Germline values: CDR1 SGHNT, CDR2 YYREEE (reference sequence). CDR3 loop: CATHPKEAPVQETQYF. In nucleotides, the CDR3 is TGTGCCACCCACCCTAAGGAGGCGCCAGTCCAGGAGACCCAGTACTTC. The complete variable domain, with remaining parts taken from reference TRBV5-4 and TRBJ2-5, reads ETGVTQSPTHLIKTRGQQVTLRCSSQSGHNTVSWYQQALGQGPQFIFQYYREEENGRGNFPPRFSGLQFPNYSSELNVNALELDDSALYLCATHPKEAPVQETQYFGPGTRLLVL.

The gene calls are TRBV5-1 and TRBJ2-3; tentative D call: TRBD1 (7 bases). Germline CDR1 is SGHRS and CDR2 is YFSETQ. The CDR3 consists of 15 residues. Trimming pared 4 bases from V and 1 base from J, leaving 13 bases between. This chain's CDR3 is CASSVTGEGTDTQYF. The CDR3 nucleotides read TGCGCCAGCAGCGTAACAGGGGAGGGCACAGATACGCAGTATTTT.

The chain has TRBV27 and TRBJ2-2; D may be TRBD2 (6 bases). From germline, CDR1 is MNHEY and CDR2 SMNVEV (reference sequence). Trimming cost V 8 bases and J 2 bases, with 15 bases left between them. The CDR3 runs to 15 residues. The CDR3 DNA is TGTGCCAGCCTACCGCTAGCGCGTAACACCGGGGAGCTGTTTTTT. It yields the protein CASLPLARNTGELFF.

The chain links TRBV6-4 to TRBJ2-3; possible D gene TRBD1, 5 bases. V lost 2 bases and J 3 bases, leaving 12 bases between the germline ends. Germline CDR1 and CDR2: MRHNA and SNTAGT. This CDR3 spans 15 amino acids. As DNA, the CDR3 is TGTGCCAGCAGTGACAGGGGCCATAGGACAGATACGCAGTATTTT. This gives the protein CASSDRGHRTDTQYF.

The chain carries TRBV29-1 and TRBJ1-1; D not certain. Trimming removed 4 bases at V and 7 bases at J, with 10 bases between. CDR1 and CDR2 (germline): SQVTM, ANQGSEA. This CDR3 contains 11 residues. CDR3 in DNA: TGCAGCGTTGGTGGGAGCCTTGAAGCTTTCTTT. This encodes CSVGGSLEAFF.

V and J are TRBV7-8 and TRBJ2-1; 9 nucleotides agree with TRBD1. The CDR3 spans 16 residues. The germline V gene encodes CDR1 SGHVS and CDR2 FQNEAQ. The V and J ends lost 7 bases and 1 base, in that order; junction bases with no gene match: 8. CDR3 protein: CASTLRQGGSYNEQFF. Here the CDR3 DNA reads TGTGCCAGCACCCTTCGACAGGGGGGATCCTACAATGAGCAGTTCTTC.

In this sample, this clone turned up once. One junction end disagrees with the germline gene, perhaps due to a read error. The chain couples TRBV7-9 to TRBJ1-1, with D maybe TRBD1 (5 bases). CDR3 length: 12 residues. CDR1 SEHNR and CDR2 FQNEAQ come from the germline V gene (reference sequence). This chain's CDR3 is CSSRTWGGEAFF. The CDR3 DNA reads TGTTCCAGCAGGACTTGGGGGGGGGAAGCTTTCTTT.

A few counts support this clone. V is TRBV6-5 and J is TRBJ1-3, with TRBD1 matching 9 bases. V shed 10 bases, J shed 4 bases, and the junction held 11 bases outside the gene matches. The CDR3 totals 15 residues. Germline CDR1 is MNHEY and CDR2 is SVGAGI. CDR3 region: CATTNRGQVGNTIYF. Written as DNA, the CDR3 is TGTGCCACTACGAACAGGGGGCAAGTCGGAAACACCATATATTTT.

V gene TRBV28 combines with J gene TRBJ2-3, with D possibly matching TRBD2 (5 bases). Trimming pared 8 bases from V and 6 bases from J, leaving 21 bases between. Germline V gives CDR1 MDHEN, CDR2 SYDVKM. The CDR3 consists of 15 residues. The DNA for the CDR3 is TGTGCCAGCGAGGCTGCACGACACGGGGTGGATACGCAGTATTTT. Translated, it gives CASEAARHGVDTQYF.